One and the same sample provided the 13 T cell receptor beta chains below, sequenced in a study of Ad26.COV2.S vaccination and SARS-CoV-2 variants (dated by TCRdb to the early 2020s). The library was built by means of the immunoSEQ multiplex PCR assay. This immuneACCESS table, as held by TCRdb, lists in-frame sequences with V and J called but not all clones. Of the missing ones, under half trace to an unresolved V gene in checked studies; the others have no known cause. This sample has 400,000 to 450,000 clones in its table, and about 93% of those were observed once. More than 10% of the sample comes from the top ten. Taken with the paper, the label for treatment or condition translates to: around 19 received Ad26.COV2.S at low or high dose, single or two shots; roughly five received placebo; per-sample allocation not given. Repertoires of vaccine and placebo recipients were sequenced from samples taken on day 63 after the first injection.

The source was peripheral blood, collected in a trial of Ad26.COV2.S vaccine versus placebo. The source of these receptors is a person between 18 and 65 years old who received the Ad26.COV2.S COVID-19 vaccine or a placebo.

The rearrangement uses TRBV27 and TRBJ2-1, with D perhaps matching TRBD2 (5 bases). CDR3 length: 18 residues. Germline V gene sequence: CDR1 MNHEY, CDR2 SMNVEV (reference sequence). With 2 bases removed from V and 5 bases from J, the gap between germline ends came to 22 bases. The chain's CDR3 is CASSLRLAGHSRHNEQFF. The CDR3 coding sequence is TGTGCCAGCAGTTTACGGTTGGCGGGCCATTCACGGCACAATGAGCAGTTCTTC.

This clone showed up just once. The J gene is TRBJ1-3, the V gene TRBV4-2, with D possibly TRBD1 on 6 matching bases. Germline lookup yields CDR1 LGHNA and CDR2 YNFKEQ. The CDR3 sequence is 18 residues long. V lost 5 bases, J lost 0 bases, and 20 bases lay in between. The CDR3 sequence is CASSFEDRPASSGNTIYF. CDR3 nucleotide sequence: TGTGCCAGCAGCTTCGAAGACAGGCCCGCGAGCTCTGGAAACACCATATATTTT.

This chain uses TRBV24-1 with TRBJ2-3; 7 bases are a match to TRBD1. This CDR3 has 17 amino acids. Looked up from germline, CDR1 is KGHDR and CDR2 is SFDVKD. Germline trimming cut 4 bases from V and 1 base from J; bases unmatched to any gene: 10. Written as DNA, the CDR3 is TGTGCCACCAGTGACCCCAACCAAGGGGGCGGCACAGATACGCAGTATTTT. This codes for CATSDPNQGGGTDTQYF.

The J gene is TRBJ2-7, the V gene TRBV7-2; 12 bases line up with TRBD2. The CDR3 consists of 17 residues. J was trimmed by 2 bases and V by 3 bases; bases with no gene match: 8. The V gene's germline CDR1 is SGHTA and CDR2 FQGNSA. This CDR3 reads CASSFGRTSGITYEQYF. The CDR3 DNA reads TGTGCCAGCAGCTTCGGACGGACTAGCGGGATTACCTACGAGCAGTACTTC.

The chain has TRBV18 and TRBJ1-3; possibly TRBD1 for D (5 bases). V was cut by 3 bases and J by 2 bases, with 14 bases left in between. Germline CDR1 reads KGHSH; CDR2 reads LQKENI. This CDR3 spans 16 amino acids. The CDR3 bases are TGTGCCAGCTCACCGATAACAGGTGGTCCTGGAAACACCATATATTTT. Its protein is CASSPITGGPGNTIYF.

This chain joins TRBV5-1 and TRBJ2-2; a weak D match, TRBD2 (5 bases). This CDR3 has 18 residues. V dropped 3 bases and J dropped 0 bases, with 18 bases sitting between them. Germline loops: CDR1 SGHRS, CDR2 YFSETQ. The CDR3 sequence: CASSYEPDIGANTGELFF. The CDR3 region has the DNA TGCGCCAGCAGCTACGAGCCGGATATCGGGGCGAACACCGGGGAGCTGTTTTTT.

V gene TRBV29-1 combines with J gene TRBJ2-1; TRBD1 agrees at 7 bases. Germline assignment: CDR1 SQVTM and CDR2 ANQGSEA. The junction had 1 base not matched to a gene; V was cut back by 0 bases and J by 2 bases. CDR3 length: 14 residues. The CDR3 here is CSVEEQGTYNEQFF. DNA for the CDR3: TGCAGCGTTGAAGAACAGGGGACCTACAATGAGCAGTTCTTC.

V usage is TRBV5-5 and J usage is TRBJ2-4; 9 nucleotides line up with TRBD2. The germline V gene encodes CDR1 SGHKS and CDR2 YYEKEE (reference sequence). CDR3 length: 15 residues. Trimming cost V 0 bases and J 9 bases; bases outside gene matches: 7. In nucleotides, the CDR3 is TGTGCCAGCAGCTTGGGGGTAGCGGGAGACACCATTCAGTACTTC. This translates into CASSLGVAGDTIQYF.

This clone occurred a few times. The chain combines TRBV7-9 with TRBJ2-7, with D uncertain. The CDR3 totals 14 residues. Germline-derived CDR1 and CDR2 are SEHNR and FQNEAQ (reference sequence). V was trimmed by 2 bases and J by 2 bases, leaving 10 bases between them. CDR3 bases: TGTGCCAGCAGCTTAAGGACGGAAACCTACGAGCAGTACTTC. Its translation: CASSLRTETYEQYF.

The chain couples TRBV13 to TRBJ1-2, with 7 bases lining up with TRBD1. CDR1 and CDR2 (germline): PRHDT, FYEKMQ (reference sequence). The trim removed 6 bases at V and 7 bases at J, leaving 11 bases unmatched. This CDR3 is built from 14 residues. As DNA, the CDR3 is TGTGCCAGCAGGACTACCACAGGGGAATTTGGCTACACCTTC. Residues: CASRTTTGEFGYTF.

This rearrangement joins TRBV4-1 to TRBJ1-1; no reliable D call. This CDR3 is built from 16 residues. Trimming shortened V by 2 bases and J by 5 bases, and 18 bases separated the two germline ends. Germline CDR1 reads MGHRA; CDR2 reads YSYEKL. CDR3 nucleotide sequence: TGCGCCAGCAGCCAACCATTAGGGCCTCGAAGGACTGAAGCTTTCTTT. This translates into CASSQPLGPRRTEAFF.

This chain connects TRBV18 to TRBJ1-1; D gene uncertain. This CDR3 comprises 15 residues. In germline, CDR1 is KGHSH, CDR2 LQKENI. The V end was cut by 2 bases, the J end by 1 base, with 11 bases between. The CDR3 nucleotides read TGTGCCAGCTCACCAATGGTCTCTCGGAACACTGAAGCTTTCTTT. Protein: CASSPMVSRNTEAFF.

The V gene is TRBV9, the J gene TRBJ2-2, with D unresolved. CDR3 length: 14 residues. The germline V and J ends were trimmed by 2 bases and 1 base, with 6 bases remaining between them. Germline V CDR1 and CDR2: SGDLS, YYNGEE. CDR3 coding DNA: TGTGCCAGCAGCGTCGAGGTGAACACCGGGGAGCTGTTTTTT. This gives the protein CASSVEVNTGELFF. Based on the CDR3 plus reference TRBV9 and TRBJ2-2, the full variable domain is DSGVTQTPKHLITATGQRVTLRCSPRSGDLSVYWYQQSLDQGLQFLIQYYNGEERAKGNILERFSAQQFPDLHSELNLSSLELGDSALYFCASSVEVNTGELFFGEGSRLTVL.